This T cell receptor (beta chain) stems from a study of blood T cell repertoires in COVID-19. Study-wide context: T cells, B-cell-depleted T cells, or PBMCs supplied cDNA or gDNA.

Trimming pared 2 bases from V and 0 bases from J, leaving 7 bases between. The germline gives CDR1 KGHSH, CDR2 LQKENI. The CDR3 runs 14 residues. Here immunoSEQ multiplex PCR was the method, and the copy in TCRdb shows in-frame clones only, minus some. The sample lists hundreds of thousands of clones, approximately 91% seen once, with roughly 2% in the top ten. The age range of participants was roughly 18 to 90 years, with residence in more than 20 US areas. Each participant's cohort was designated according to participant-reported clinical history. The sequenced material came from PBMCs or T cells enriched from blood (not recorded which). This receptor was identified in a middle-aged woman with acute COVID-19. The chain uses TRBV18 and TRBJ1-1; no reliable D call. The CDR3 DNA follows: TGTGCCAGCTCACCAATAGAGTTGAACACTGAAGCTTTCTTT. Its protein is CASSPIELNTEAFF. The full variable domain, completed using reference TRBV18 and TRBJ1-1, is NAGVMQNPRHLVRRRGQEARLRCSPMKGHSHVYWYRQLPEEGLKFMVYLQKENIIDESGMPKERFSAEFPKEGPSILRIQQVVRGDSAAYFCASSPIELNTEAFFGQGTRLTVV.